Following are 2 T cell receptor beta chains from one sample sequenced in a study of a mutant IDH1 vaccine in newly diagnosed glioma. Method: immunoSEQ multiplex PCR; TCRdb's copy keeps in-frame clones and lacks some. The table lists roughly 62,000 clones, 70% to 90% of them singletons, with 1.5% to 2.5% in the top ten. As for time point: week 11, during vaccination. Each dose delivered 300 ug of mutant IDH1 20-mer peptide subcutaneously with imiquimod. The antigens of these receptors remain unknown. Sample: PBMCs, taken from a glioma patient whose treatment included an IDH1 peptide vaccine. The receptor set was obtained from a man aged 35 to 55 with glioma.

The chain recombines TRBV25-1 with TRBJ1-4; no clear D gene. Trimming took 2 bases from V and 8 from J, leaving 6 bases between them. From germline, CDR1 is MGHDK and CDR2 SYGVNS. The CDR3 is made up of 12 amino acids. The CDR3 nucleotides are TGTGCCAGCAGTGAAAAGTGGGAAAAACTGTTTTTT. This codes for CASSEKWEKLFF.

This sequence joins TRBV19 and TRBJ1-2; 8 positions agree with TRBD1. CDR1 and CDR2 (germline): LNHDA, SQIVND (reference sequence). The junction had 7 bases not matched to a gene; V was cut back by 5 bases and J by 2 bases. The length of the CDR3 is 15 residues. The DNA of the CDR3 is TGTGCCAGTAGTTCCTCCGGGACAGGCAACTATGGCTACACCTTC. As protein: CASSSSGTGNYGYTF.